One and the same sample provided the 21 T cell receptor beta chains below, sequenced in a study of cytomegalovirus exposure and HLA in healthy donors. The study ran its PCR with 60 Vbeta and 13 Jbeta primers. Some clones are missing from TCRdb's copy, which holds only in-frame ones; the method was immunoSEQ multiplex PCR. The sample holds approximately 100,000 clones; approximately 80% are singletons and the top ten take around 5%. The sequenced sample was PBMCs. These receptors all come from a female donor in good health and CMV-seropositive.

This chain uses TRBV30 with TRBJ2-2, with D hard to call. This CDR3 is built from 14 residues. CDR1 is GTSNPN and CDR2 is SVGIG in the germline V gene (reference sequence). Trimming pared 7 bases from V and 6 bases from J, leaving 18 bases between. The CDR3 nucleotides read TGTGCCTCAGGCCCCGAACGGCGACCCGGGGAGCTGTTTTTT. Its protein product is CASGPERRPGELFF.

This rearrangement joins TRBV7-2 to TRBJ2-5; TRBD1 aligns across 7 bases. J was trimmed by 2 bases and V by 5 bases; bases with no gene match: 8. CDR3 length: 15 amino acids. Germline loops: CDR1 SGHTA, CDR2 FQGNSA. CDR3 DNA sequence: TGTGCCAGCAGCCCAAACAGGGGCTTGCAAGAGACCCAGTACTTC. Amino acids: CASSPNRGLQETQYF.

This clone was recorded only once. The chain's CDR3 is CASSSPGQGFLNEQFF. CDR3 coding DNA: TGTGCCAGCAGTTCGCCGGGACAGGGATTTTTAAATGAGCAGTTCTTC. This rearrangement joins TRBV28 to TRBJ2-1; 9 positions agree with TRBD1. Trimming removed 4 bases from V and 7 bases from J; junction bases left unmatched: 11. The CDR3 has 16 residues. CDR1 and CDR2 from the germline V gene are MDHEN and SYDVKM.

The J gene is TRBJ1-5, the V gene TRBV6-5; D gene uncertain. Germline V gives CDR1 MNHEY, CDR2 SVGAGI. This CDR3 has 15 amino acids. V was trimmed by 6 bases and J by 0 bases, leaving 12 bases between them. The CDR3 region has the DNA TGTGCCAGCAGGCTCACTCTGAGTAGCAATCAGCCCCAGCATTTT. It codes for CASRLTLSSNQPQHF.

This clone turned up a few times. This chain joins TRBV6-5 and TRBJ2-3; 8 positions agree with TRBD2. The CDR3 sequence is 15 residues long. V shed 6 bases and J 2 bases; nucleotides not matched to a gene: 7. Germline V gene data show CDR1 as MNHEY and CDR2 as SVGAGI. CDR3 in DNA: TGTGCCAGCAGCCCCCGGGGGGGTCTCACAGATACGCAGTATTTT. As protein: CASSPRGGLTDTQYF.

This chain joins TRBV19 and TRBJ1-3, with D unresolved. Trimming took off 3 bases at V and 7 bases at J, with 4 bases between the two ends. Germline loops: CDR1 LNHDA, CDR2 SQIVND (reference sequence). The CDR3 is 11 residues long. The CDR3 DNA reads TGTGCCAGTAGTATTATGAACACCATATATTTT. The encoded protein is CASSIMNTIYF.

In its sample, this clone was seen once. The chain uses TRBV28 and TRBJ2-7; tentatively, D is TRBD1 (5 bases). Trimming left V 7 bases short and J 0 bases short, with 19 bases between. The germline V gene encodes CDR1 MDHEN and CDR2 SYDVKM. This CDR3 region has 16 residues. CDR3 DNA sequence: TGTGCCAGCACCCCTATAGGCAGGGCGACCTCCTACGAGCAGTACTTC. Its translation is CASTPIGRATSYEQYF. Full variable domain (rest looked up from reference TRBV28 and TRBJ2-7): DVKVTQSSRYLVKRTGEKVFLECVQDMDHENMFWYRQDPGLGLRLIYFSYDVKMKEKGDIPEGYSVSREKKERFSLILESASTNQTSMYLCASTPIGRATSYEQYFGPGTRLTVT.

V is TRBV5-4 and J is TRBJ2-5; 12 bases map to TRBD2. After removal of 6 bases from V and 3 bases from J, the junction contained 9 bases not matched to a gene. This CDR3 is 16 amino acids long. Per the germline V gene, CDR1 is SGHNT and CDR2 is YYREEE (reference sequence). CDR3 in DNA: TGTGCCAGCACCAGCGGGCGACTAGCGGGGGAAGAGACCCAGTACTTC. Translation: CASTSGRLAGEETQYF.

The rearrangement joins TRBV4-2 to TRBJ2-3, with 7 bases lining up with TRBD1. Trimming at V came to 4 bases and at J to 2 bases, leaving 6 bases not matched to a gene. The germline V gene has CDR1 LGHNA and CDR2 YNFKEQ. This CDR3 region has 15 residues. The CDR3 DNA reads TGTGCCAGCAGCCCAAAGGGGGCCCTCACAGATACGCAGTATTTT. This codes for CASSPKGALTDTQYF.

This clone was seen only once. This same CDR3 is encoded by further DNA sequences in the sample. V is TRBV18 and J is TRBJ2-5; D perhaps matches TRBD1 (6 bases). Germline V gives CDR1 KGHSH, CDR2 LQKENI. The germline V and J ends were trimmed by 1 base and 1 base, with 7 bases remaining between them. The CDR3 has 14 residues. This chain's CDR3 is CASSPRTVQETQYF. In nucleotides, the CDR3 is TGTGCCAGCTCACCACGGACAGTCCAAGAGACCCAGTACTTC. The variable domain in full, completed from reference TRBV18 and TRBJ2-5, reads NAGVMQNPRHLVRRRGQEARLRCSPMKGHSHVYWYRQLPEEGLKFMVYLQKENIIDESGMPKERFSAEFPKEGPSILRIQQVVRGDSAAYFCASSPRTVQETQYFGPGTRLLVL.

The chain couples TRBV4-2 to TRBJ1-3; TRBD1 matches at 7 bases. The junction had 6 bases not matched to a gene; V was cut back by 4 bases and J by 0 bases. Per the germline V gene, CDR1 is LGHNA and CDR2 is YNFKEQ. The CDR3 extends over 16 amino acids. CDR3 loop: CASSPRTGRSGNTIYF. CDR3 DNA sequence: TGTGCCAGCAGCCCCCGGACAGGCCGCTCTGGAAACACCATATATTTT.

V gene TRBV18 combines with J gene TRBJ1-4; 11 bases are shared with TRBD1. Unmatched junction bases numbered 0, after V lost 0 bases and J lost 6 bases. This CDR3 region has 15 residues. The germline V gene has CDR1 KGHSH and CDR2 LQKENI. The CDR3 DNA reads TGTGCCAGCTCACCACCGGGACAGGGGGATGAAAAACTGTTTTTT. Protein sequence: CASSPPGQGDEKLFF. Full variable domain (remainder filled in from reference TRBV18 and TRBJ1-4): NAGVMQNPRHLVRRRGQEARLRCSPMKGHSHVYWYRQLPEEGLKFMVYLQKENIIDESGMPKERFSAEFPKEGPSILRIQQVVRGDSAAYFCASSPPGQGDEKLFFGSGTQLSVL.

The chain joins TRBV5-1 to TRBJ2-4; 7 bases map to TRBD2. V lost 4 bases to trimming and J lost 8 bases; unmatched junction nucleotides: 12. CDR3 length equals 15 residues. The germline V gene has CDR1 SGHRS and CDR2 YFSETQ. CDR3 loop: CASSLTGAREDIQYF. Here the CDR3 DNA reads TGCGCCAGCAGCCTAACCGGGGCCCGGGAGGACATTCAGTACTTC.

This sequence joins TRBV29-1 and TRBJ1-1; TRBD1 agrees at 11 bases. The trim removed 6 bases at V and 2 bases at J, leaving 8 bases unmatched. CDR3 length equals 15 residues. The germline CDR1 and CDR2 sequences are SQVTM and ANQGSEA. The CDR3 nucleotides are TGCAGCGTCCGAGGACAGGGGGCCCCAAACACTGAAGCTTTCTTT. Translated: CSVRGQGAPNTEAFF.

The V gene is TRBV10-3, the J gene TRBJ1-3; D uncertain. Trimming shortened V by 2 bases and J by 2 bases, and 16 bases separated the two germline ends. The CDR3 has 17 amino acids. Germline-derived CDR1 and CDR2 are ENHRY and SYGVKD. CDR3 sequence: CAISEGQVILAGNTIYF. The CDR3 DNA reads TGTGCCATCAGTGAGGGGCAGGTTATTTTGGCTGGAAACACCATATATTTT.

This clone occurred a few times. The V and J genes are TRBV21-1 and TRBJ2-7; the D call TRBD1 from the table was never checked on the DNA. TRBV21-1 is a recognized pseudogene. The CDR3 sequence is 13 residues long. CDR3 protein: CASSRDRDHEQYF. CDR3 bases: TGTGCCAGCAGCCGGGACAGGGACCACGAGCAGTACTTC.

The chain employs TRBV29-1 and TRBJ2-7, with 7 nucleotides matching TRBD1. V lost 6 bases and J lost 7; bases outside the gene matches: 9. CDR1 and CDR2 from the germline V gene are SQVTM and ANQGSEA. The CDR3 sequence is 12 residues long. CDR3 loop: CSVVRTGVEQYF. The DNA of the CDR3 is TGCAGCGTCGTCCGAACAGGGGTTGAGCAGTACTTC.

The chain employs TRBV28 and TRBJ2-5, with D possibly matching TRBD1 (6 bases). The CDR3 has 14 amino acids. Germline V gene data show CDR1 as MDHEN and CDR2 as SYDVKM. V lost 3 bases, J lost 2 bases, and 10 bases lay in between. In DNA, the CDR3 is TGTGCCAGCAGTTTCGCCGGGACACAAGAGACCCAGTACTTC. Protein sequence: CASSFAGTQETQYF.

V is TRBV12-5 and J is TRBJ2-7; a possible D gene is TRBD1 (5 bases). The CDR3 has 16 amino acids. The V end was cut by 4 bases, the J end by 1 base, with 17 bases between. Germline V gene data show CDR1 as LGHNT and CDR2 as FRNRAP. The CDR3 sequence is CASGSNQGFSSYEQYF. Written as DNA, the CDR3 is TGTGCTAGTGGTTCGAATCAGGGTTTTTCTTCCTACGAGCAGTACTTC.

CDR3 region: CASSSSDYLSYNEQFF. In nucleotides, the CDR3 is TGTGCCAGCAGTTCCTCTGACTACCTCTCCTACAATGAGCAGTTCTTC. The chain uses TRBV28 and TRBJ2-1; D perhaps matches TRBD2 (5 bases). Deletions cut 4 bases from V and 0 bases from J, with 13 bases between. Germline CDR1 is MDHEN and CDR2 is SYDVKM. CDR3 length equals 16 residues.

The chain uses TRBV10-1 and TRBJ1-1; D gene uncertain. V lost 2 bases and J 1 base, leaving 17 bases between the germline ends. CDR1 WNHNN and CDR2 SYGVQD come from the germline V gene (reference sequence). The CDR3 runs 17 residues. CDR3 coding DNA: TGCGCCAGCAGTGAGAAGAGACCGAAGCGCTCGAACACTGAAGCTTTCTTT. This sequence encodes CASSEKRPKRSNTEAFF.